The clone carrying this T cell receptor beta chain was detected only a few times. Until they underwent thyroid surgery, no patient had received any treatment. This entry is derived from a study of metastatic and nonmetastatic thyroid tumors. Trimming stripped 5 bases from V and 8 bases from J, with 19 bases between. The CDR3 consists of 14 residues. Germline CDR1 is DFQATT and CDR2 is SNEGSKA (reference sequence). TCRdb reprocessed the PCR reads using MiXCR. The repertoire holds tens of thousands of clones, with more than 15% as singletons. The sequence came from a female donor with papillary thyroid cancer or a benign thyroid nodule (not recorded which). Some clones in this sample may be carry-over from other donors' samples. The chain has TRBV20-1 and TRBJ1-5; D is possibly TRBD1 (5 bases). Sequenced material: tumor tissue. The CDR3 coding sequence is TGCAGTGCTGGTCACCCAGGGATGGATAAGCCCCAGCATTTT. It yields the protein CSAGHPGMDKPQHF.